This T cell receptor (beta chain) was found in a study of blood T cells in healthy people across ages. Notes on the study in general: There were more naive CD4+ cells and higher diversity in long-lived donors than in aged donors.

As to this clonotype: Its antigen remains unknown.

This CDR3 has 12 amino acids. V lost 6 bases to trimming and J lost 6 bases, with 9 bases between them. The authors ran a second PCR of about 6 to 12 cycles using a sample-barcoded 5' primer and a J-beta primer mix. TCRdb used MiXCR to reprocess the 5' RACE reads, holding one entry per CDR3 protein. The table shows nearly 800,000 distinct CDR3 sequences, with roughly three fifths occurring only once. This sequence originates from a middle-aged man in good health. The material sequenced was blood. V usage is TRBV12-3 or TRBV12-4 and J usage is TRBJ2-1; D unresolved. This CDR3 reads CASRGSINEQFF. The CDR3 region has the DNA TGTGCCAGCAGGGGGTCGATCAATGAGCAGTTCTTC.